The present T cell receptor (beta chain) was sequenced within a study of blood T cell repertoires in COVID-19. This table comes from immunoSEQ multiplex PCR, and its TCRdb copy is limited to in-frame clones, with some not included. The data hold more than 85,000 clones, with approximately 68% observed a single time. This sequence was found in a woman in her sixties or seventies with acute or convalescent COVID-19. Sequences were obtained from peripheral blood.

The CDR3 DNA follows: TGTGCCAGCAGCTTAAGGGGTCGGCAGGGCGTCTATGGCTACACCTTC. Translated: CASSLRGRQGVYGYTF. The chain recombines TRBV13 with TRBJ1-2; maybe TRBD1 (5 bases). The ends were cut back, 2 bases at V and 4 bases at J, with 17 bases in the middle. Germline V gene sequence: CDR1 PRHDT, CDR2 FYEKMQ (reference sequence). The CDR3 is 16 amino acids.